These 26 T cell receptor beta chains originate from one sample sequenced in a study of tissue T cells after allogeneic stem cell transplantation. Using immunoSEQ multiplex PCR, the repertoire was profiled, and TCRdb retains in-frame clones only, with some absent. The table records 15,000 to 20,000 clones, 60% to 75% of them present only once. Sequenced sample: spleen. The receptors were gathered from a female BALB/c mouse in good health. Strain haplotype (MHC): H2-d.

As to this clone: Any gene name here is a mouse gene name. The read ends 1 residue shy of where the CDR3 ends; the end is completed using the germline J gene. V and J are TRBV5 and TRBJ2-5; 9 bases map to TRBD2. Losses at the gene ends were 4 bases for V and 1 base for J; bases not matched to a gene: 9. This CDR3 has 17 residues. Germline V lookup: CDR1 LGHNA, CDR2 YNLKQL (reference sequence). Incomplete CDR3 DNA: TGTGCCAGCAGCCGGAGAGGGGCTGGGGGGGACCAAGACACCCAGTAC. It yields the protein CASSRRGAGGDQDTQY. Given in full, the CDR3 is CASSRRGAGGDQDTQYF.

About this clone itself: The listed genes are named as in mouse. With the read ending 1 residue before the CDR3 end, the germline J gene is used to fill in that end. The chain carries TRBV19 and TRBJ1-4; TRBD1 matches at 8 bases. V was pared by 6 bases and J by 0 bases, with 7 bases of the junction left unmatched. The CDR3 contains 16 residues. CDR1 is FNHDT and CDR2 is SITEND in the germline V gene (reference sequence). The CDR3 spells CASTAGGKISNERLFF. CDR3 DNA, as far as it was read: TGTGCCAGCACCGCAGGGGGCAAGATTTCCAACGAAAGATTATTT.

Worth noting for this clone: The genes and germline here are from mouse. The CDR3 loop reads CAWSLIGAGTGQLYF. CDR3 DNA (partial): TGTGCCTGGAGTCTAATCGGGGCGGGCACCGGGCAGCTCTAC. J is TRBJ2-2 and V is TRBV31; either TRBD1 or TRBD2 may supply D (5 bases each). The observed sequence ends 1 residue before the CDR3 terminus, with the missing tail filled in from the germline J gene. Trimming took off 0 bases at V and 4 bases at J, with 12 bases between the two ends. This CDR3 region has 15 residues. Germline CDR1 and CDR2: GKSSPN and SITVG.

A note on this clone: Gene names denote mouse genes. The part of the CDR3 DNA that was read is TGCACCTGCAGTGCCCGGGACAGGGAGGGCACCGGGCAGCTCTAC. Its protein is CTCSARDREGTGQLY. The entire CDR3 is CTCSARDREGTGQLYF. The V and J genes are TRBV1 and TRBJ2-2; 9 bases fit TRBD1. Read data end 1 residue before the CDR3 end; the end is taken from the germline J gene. The CDR3 contains 16 residues. The junction had 6 bases not matched to a gene; V was cut back by 3 bases and J by 4 bases. Germline lookup yields CDR1 NSQYPW and CDR2 LRSPGD (reference sequence).

About this clone: Gene names denote mouse genes. The read terminates 1 residue ahead of where the CDR3 ends, so the germline J gene completes it. The chain links TRBV20 to TRBJ1-3; tentative D call: TRBD1 (5 bases). With 4 bases removed from V and 5 bases from J, the gap between germline ends came to 9 bases. The CDR3 length is 12 residues. Germline loops: CDR1 GFQATS, CDR2 STVNSAI. Here the CDR3 reads CGATVDRNTLYF. The CDR3 DNA, read in part, is TGTGGTGCTACGGTGGACAGAAATACGCTCTAT.

On this clone: The germline and genes are mouse ones. The read comes to an end 1 residue before the CDR3 does, leaving the germline J gene to fill in the end. The rearrangement uses TRBV13-2 and TRBJ2-5; the D is unclear. CDR3 length: 13 amino acids. With 0 bases removed from V and 4 bases from J, the gap between germline ends came to 6 bases. Germline loops: CDR1 NNHNN, CDR2 SYGAGS (reference sequence). This chain's CDR3 is CASGDAQKDTQYF. The CDR3 bases that were read are TGTGCCAGCGGTGATGCACAGAAAGACACCCAGTAC.

To note about this clone: Mouse names are used for the genes. Read sequence stops 1 residue before the CDR3 end, and the germline J gene provides the missing end. V usage is TRBV31 and J usage is TRBJ2-2; 9 positions agree with TRBD2. Germline V gene data show CDR1 as GKSSPN and CDR2 as SITVG. The CDR3 totals 14 residues. V dropped 1 base and J dropped 3; count of bases not matched to a gene: 0. CDR3 region: CAWSRLGDTGQLYF. CDR3 DNA, as far as it was read: TGTGCCTGGAGTCGACTGGGGGACACCGGGCAGCTCTAC.

In regard to this clone: The listed genes are named as in mouse. The read ends 1 residue shy of where the CDR3 ends; the end is completed using the germline J gene. This rearrangement joins TRBV20 to TRBJ1-2; D gene ambiguous. The CDR3 sequence is 14 residues long. Trimming took off 0 bases at V and 0 bases at J, with 8 bases between the two ends. The V gene's germline CDR1 is GFQATS and CDR2 STVNSAI. CDR3 residues: CGARDANANSDYTF. The CDR3 DNA, read in part, is TGTGGTGCTAGGGATGCCAATGCAAACTCCGACTACACC.

Regarding this clone: Mouse gene names and germline throughout. The CDR3 goes on 1 residue after the read ends, and that part is filled in from the germline J gene. V gene TRBV13-2 combines with J gene TRBJ2-4; D may correspond to TRBD1 or TRBD2 (5 bases each). CDR3 size: 13 residues. From germline, CDR1 is NNHNN and CDR2 SYGAGS (reference sequence). V was shortened by 3 bases and J by 2 bases, with 7 bases between the two germline ends. The CDR3 bases that were read are TGTGCCAGCGGTGGGGGGTTTCAAAACACCTTGTAC. This codes for CASGGGFQNTLY. The complete CDR3 protein is CASGGGFQNTLYF.

Comments on this clone: Genes and germline are mouse. The missing CDR3 end, 1 residue past where the read stops, is filled in from the germline J gene. The chain has TRBV1 and TRBJ1-3; TRBD1 matches at 7 bases. Germline trimming cut 4 bases from V and 3 bases from J; bases unmatched to any gene: 0. There are 13 residues in the CDR3. CDR1 is NSQYPW, CDR2 LRSPGD, per germline (reference sequence). CDR3 DNA (partial): TGCACCTGCAGTGGACAGGGTGGAAATACGCTCTAT. This encodes CTCSGQGGNTLY. The full CDR3 reads CTCSGQGGNTLYF.

As regards this clone: Gene labels here are mouse ones. The CDR3 sequence: CASSLTRGGAETLYF. The covered CDR3 bases are TGTGCTAGCAGTTTAACACGGGGGGGTGCAGAAACGCTGTAT. The chain uses TRBV29 and TRBJ2-3, with a tentative D call TRBD2 (6 bases). The CDR3 extends 1 residue past the end of the read, so its final part is completed from the germline J gene. The CDR3 runs 15 residues. Germline loops: CDR1 MSHET, CDR2 SYDVDS. Trimming shortened V by 2 bases and J by 1 base, and 10 bases separated the two germline ends.

This clone has only a few counts. Genes here carry mouse names. Read data end 1 residue before the CDR3 end; the end is taken from the germline J gene. V is TRBV2 and J is TRBJ2-7; possibly TRBD1 for D (5 bases). The CDR3 consists of 12 residues. Germline assignment: CDR1 LGHNA and CDR2 YSYQKL. Between the trimmed V and J ends, which lost 1 base and 4 bases, there was a span of 5 bases. The DNA read from the CDR3 is TGTGCCAGCAGCCAAGCAGGGTATGAACAGTAC. As protein: CASSQAGYEQY. The whole CDR3 protein is CASSQAGYEQYF.

Comment on this clone: The genes and germline here are from mouse. Read coverage stops 1 residue before the CDR3 terminus; the germline J gene supplies the remainder. The J gene is TRBJ2-7, the V gene TRBV31, with 8 nucleotides matching TRBD2. Germline trimming cut 1 base from V and 6 bases from J; bases unmatched to any gene: 2. Germline CDR1 reads GKSSPN; CDR2 reads SITVG. The CDR3 sequence is 12 residues long. The CDR3 DNA, read in part, is TGTGCCTGGAGTCAGGGGGGGCTTGAACAGTAC. Translating it yields CAWSQGGLEQY. The CDR3 in full is CAWSQGGLEQYF. Drawing the rest from reference TRBV31 and TRBJ2-7, the complete variable domain is AQTIHQWPVAEIKAVGSPLSLGCTIKGKSSPNLYWYWQATGGTLQQLFYSITVGQVESVVQLNLSASRPKDDQFILSTEKLLLSHSGFYLCAWSQGGLEQYFGPGTRLTVL.

Worth noting for this clone: Gene labels here are mouse ones. The CDR3 is cut off 1 residue early in the read; its end comes from the germline J gene. The chain recombines TRBV13-1 with TRBJ2-5; TRBD2 matches at 7 bases. CDR3 length: 14 residues. Germline CDR1 and CDR2: NSHNY and SYGAGN. Losses at the gene ends were 0 bases for V and 2 bases for J; bases not matched to a gene: 0. CDR3 residues: CASSDVGGQDTQYF. Partial CDR3 DNA: TGTGCCAGCAGTGATGTGGGGGGCCAAGACACCCAGTAC.

Remarks on this clone: Gene names and germline refer to mouse. The read gets to within 1 residue of the CDR3 end, and the germline J gene fills in the rest. The V gene is TRBV19, the J gene TRBJ2-3, with a tentative D call TRBD2 (6 bases). Trimming removed 1 base at V and 1 base at J, with 13 bases between. The CDR3 length is 16 residues. Germline V gives CDR1 FNHDT, CDR2 SITEND (reference sequence). Incomplete CDR3 DNA: TGTGCCAGCAGTATATTGGGGACTATGGGTGCAGAAACGCTGTAT. It specifies CASSILGTMGAETLY. The complete CDR3 sequence is CASSILGTMGAETLYF.

With respect to this clone: Germline and genes here are mouse. The CDR3 end falls 1 residue outside the read, so it is completed with the germline J gene. The V call is TRBV20, the J call TRBJ1-2, with D perhaps matching TRBD1 (6 bases). The V and J ends lost 3 bases and 0 bases respectively, with 8 bases between them. Germline V CDR1 and CDR2: GFQATS, STVNSAI. The CDR3 totals 13 residues. The CDR3 loop is CGASRDTNSDYTF. Partial CDR3 DNA: TGTGGTGCTAGTAGGGACACAAACTCCGACTACACC.

This clone was found once. The listed genes are named as in mouse. Read coverage stops 1 residue before the CDR3 terminus; the germline J gene supplies the remainder. V gene TRBV13-3 combines with J gene TRBJ2-2; D perhaps matches TRBD2 (6 bases). Germline V gene data show CDR1 as NNHDY and CDR2 as SYVADS. The germline V and J ends were trimmed by 2 bases and 0 bases, with 11 bases remaining between them. The CDR3 extends over 16 amino acids. CDR3 DNA, as far as it was read: TGTGCCAGCAGTGAACCGGGACTTGCAAACACCGGGCAGCTCTAC. Encoded protein: CASSEPGLANTGQLY. The full CDR3 sequence reads CASSEPGLANTGQLYF. The entire variable domain, with the rest obtained from reference TRBV13-3 and TRBJ2-2, is as follows: EAAVTQSPRSKVAVTGGKVTLSCHQTNNHDYMYWYRQDTGHGLRLIHYSYVADSTEKGDIPDGYKASRPSQENFSLILELASLSQTAVYFCASSEPGLANTGQLYFGEGSKLTVL.

Concerning this clone itself: All gene names here are mouse names. The CDR3 end falls 1 residue outside the read, so it is completed with the germline J gene. The rearrangement uses TRBV24 and TRBJ2-7, with 12 bases that match TRBD2. In germline, CDR1 is KGHTA, CDR2 FRNEEI. This CDR3 spans 16 amino acids. J was trimmed by 1 base and V by 3 bases; bases with no gene match: 4. The CDR3 sequence: CASSLKGLGGSYEQYF. The covered CDR3 bases are TGTGCCAGCAGTCTTAAGGGACTGGGGGGTTCCTATGAACAGTAC.

This clone was counted once. Gene names are mouse gene names. From the germline J gene comes the end of the CDR3, since the read stops 1 residue before it. The identical CDR3 is also encoded by other nucleotide sequences in the sample. The rearrangement uses TRBV13-2 and TRBJ2-5, with TRBD2 as a possible D gene (5 bases). Germline CDR1 and CDR2: NNHNN and SYGAGS (reference sequence). The CDR3 length is 12 residues. Trimming shortened V by 0 bases and J by 6 bases, and 5 bases separated the two germline ends. CDR3 sequence: CASGDAGDTQYF. Incomplete CDR3 DNA: TGTGCCAGCGGTGATGCTGGGGACACCCAGTAC.

On this clone itself: The gene names given are mouse names. The read comes to an end 1 residue before the CDR3 does, leaving the germline J gene to fill in the end. The chain joins TRBV30 to TRBJ2-7, with 7 bases that match TRBD1. V lost 4 bases to trimming and J lost 6 bases; unmatched junction nucleotides: 6. The CDR3 totals 12 residues. Germline CDR1 SQVVS, CDR2 ANEGSEA. The CDR3 DNA, read in part, is TGTAGTTCTAATCAGGGGGTGGGTGAACAGTAC. Translating gives CSSNQGVGEQY. In full, the CDR3 reads CSSNQGVGEQYF.

A note on this clone: Gene names follow the mouse nomenclature. The CDR3 end lies 1 residue beyond the end of the read and is filled in from the germline J gene. The chain has TRBV20 and TRBJ2-1, with D possibly TRBD2 on 7 matching bases. This CDR3 is built from 13 residues. The V gene's germline CDR1 is GFQATS and CDR2 STVNSAI. The V gene lost 0 bases and the J gene lost 7 bases, with 10 bases spanning the gap. The CDR3: CGARDGGRAEQFF. The CDR3 bases that were read are TGTGGTGCTAGGGATGGGGGGCGAGCTGAGCAGTTC.

Points on this clone: The genes are named according to mouse. The read terminates 1 residue before the CDR3 end, so the remaining end is supplied by the germline J gene. This chain connects TRBV29 to TRBJ2-3; the D call may be TRBD1 or TRBD2 (5 bases each). Trimming cost V 3 bases and J 0 bases, with 7 bases left between them. From germline, CDR1 is MSHET and CDR2 SYDVDS. This CDR3 is 14 amino acids long. The part of the CDR3 DNA that was read is TGTGCTAGCAGTTTGGGGGACAGTGCAGAAACGCTGTAT. Translating it yields CASSLGDSAETLY. The CDR3, in full, reads CASSLGDSAETLYF.

In regard to this clone: Mouse gene names apply. The read ends 1 residue early relative to the CDR3; the germline J gene fills the gap. J is TRBJ1-2 and V is TRBV1, with D possibly matching TRBD1 (6 bases). V dropped 3 bases and J dropped 1 base, with 9 bases sitting between them. The length of the CDR3 is 14 residues. In germline, CDR1 is NSQYPW, CDR2 LRSPGD (reference sequence). CDR3 sequence: CTCSARQENSDYTF. CDR3 bases read: TGCACCTGCAGTGCGAGACAGGAAAACTCCGACTACACC.

Regarding this clone: Mouse names are used for the genes. The read ends 1 residue before the CDR3 terminus; that terminus is restored from the germline J gene. The chain couples TRBV29 to TRBJ1-5, with 9 positions matching TRBD1. CDR1 is MSHET, CDR2 SYDVDS, per germline. The V gene end was trimmed by 0 bases and the J gene end by 0 bases; junction bases not matched to a gene: 3. This CDR3 contains 17 residues. The CDR3 protein is CASSLSGTGSNNQAPLF. The DNA read from the CDR3 is TGTGCTAGCAGTTTATCCGGGACAGGGTCTAACAACCAGGCTCCGCTT.

To note about this clone: Gene names follow the mouse nomenclature. The read terminates 1 residue before the CDR3 end, so the remaining end is supplied by the germline J gene. The chain links TRBV13-1 to TRBJ1-2; maybe TRBD1 (6 bases). Trimming cost V 0 bases and J 4 bases, with 7 bases left between them. The CDR3 covers 13 residues. CDR1 and CDR2 (germline): NSHNY, SYGAGN. The CDR3 here is CASSDAGASDYTF. Partial CDR3 DNA: TGTGCCAGCAGTGATGCGGGGGCCTCCGACTACACC.

Details on this clone: The gene names here belong to mouse. The CDR3 end is not reached by the read, which stops 1 residue before it; the germline J gene fills it in. V gene TRBV13-1 combines with J gene TRBJ1-1, with a weak D call TRBD1 (5 bases). Between the trimmed V and J ends, which lost 4 bases and 0 bases, there was a span of 13 bases. CDR3 length equals 15 residues. Germline CDR1 NSHNY, CDR2 SYGAGN. This CDR3 is CASSSRQRPNTEVFF. The CDR3 DNA, read in part, is TGTGCCAGCAGTTCCCGACAGAGGCCAAACACAGAAGTCTTC.